This passage covers 24 T cell receptor beta chains from one sample sequenced in a study of blood T cell repertoires in COVID-19. Method: immunoSEQ multiplex PCR; TCRdb's copy keeps in-frame clones and lacks some. The sample comprises some 490,000 clones, roughly nine tenths of which are singletons, and approximately 8% rests with the top ten. The sequencing sample was made of PBMCs or T cells enriched from blood (not recorded which). These receptors came from a woman aged 55-69 years who had recovered from COVID-19.

The chain links TRBV5-1 to TRBJ2-2; a weak D match, TRBD2 (5 bases). CDR3 length equals 15 residues. Germline-derived CDR1 and CDR2 are SGHRS and YFSETQ. Trimming shortened V by 2 bases and J by 7 bases, and 15 bases separated the two germline ends. DNA of the CDR3: TGCGCCAGCAGCTTAGGAGGACCCTTGGGCGGGGAGCTGTTTTTT. It encodes CASSLGGPLGGELFF.

In DNA form, the CDR3 reads TGTGCCAGCAGCGGTCTCCCCCTCGGCTATGGCTACACCTTC. Protein: CASSGLPLGYGYTF. This chain joins TRBV27 and TRBJ1-2, with D uncertain. The CDR3 loop spans 14 amino acids. V was trimmed by 6 bases and J by 4 bases, leaving 15 bases between them. CDR1 is MNHEY and CDR2 is SMNVEV in the germline V gene (reference sequence).

In regard to this clone: At the DNA level, this CDR3 is encoded by other sequences in the same sample as well. V usage is TRBV7-2 and J usage is TRBJ2-3; 12 bases align to TRBD2. Germline trimming cut 5 bases from V and 0 bases from J; bases unmatched to any gene: 3. The V gene's germline CDR1 is SGHTA and CDR2 FQGNSA. The CDR3 contains 16 residues. The CDR3 DNA follows: TGTGCCAGCAGCCTACTAGCGGGGGGTAGCACAGATACGCAGTATTTT. Protein: CASSLLAGGSTDTQYF.

The gene calls are TRBV6-1 and TRBJ2-2; TRBD2 matches at 10 bases. J was trimmed by 4 bases and V by 4 bases; bases with no gene match: 6. Germline V gene data show CDR1 as MNHNS and CDR2 as SASEGT. The CDR3 length is 16 residues. The CDR3 bases are TGTGCCAGCAGTGTAACTAGCGGGGCCCGCACCGGGGAGCTGTTTTTT. Encoded protein: CASSVTSGARTGELFF.

This clone was found a few times. This chain uses TRBV6-4 with TRBJ2-2; tentatively, D is TRBD2 (7 bases). CDR1 is MRHNA and CDR2 is SNTAGT in the germline V gene. V shed 5 bases and J shed 1 base, with 14 bases lying between them. The length of the CDR3 is 16 residues. The CDR3 DNA is TGTGCCAGCAGTCCCCTCGGGGGGCTGAACACCGGGGAGCTGTTTTTT. This sequence encodes CASSPLGGLNTGELFF.

J is TRBJ2-4 and V is TRBV29-1; TRBD1 matches at 9 bases. Germline V gene lookup returns CDR1 SQVTM and CDR2 ANQGSEA. The J segment lost 9 bases and the V segment lost 7 bases, leaving 7 bases of the junction unmatched. This CDR3 spans 12 amino acids. CDR3 loop: CSAPGTGSIQYF. The DNA for the CDR3 is TGCAGCGCCCCCGGGACAGGGTCCATTCAGTACTTC.

This rearrangement joins TRBV5-1 to TRBJ2-7, with D unclear. This CDR3 is built from 16 residues. CDR1 and CDR2 from the germline V gene are SGHRS and YFSETQ. V lost 4 bases, J lost 2 bases, and 19 bases lay in between. CDR3 amino acids: CASSPTTGAGAYEQYF. The CDR3 DNA reads TGCGCCAGCAGCCCTACGACCGGAGCTGGAGCCTACGAGCAGTACTTC.

CDR3 loop: CASRGGDNSPLHF. In nucleotides, the CDR3 is TGTGCCAGCCGAGGGGGGGATAATTCACCCCTCCACTTT. V gene TRBV19 combines with J gene TRBJ1-6, with D perhaps TRBD1 (6 bases). There are 13 residues in the CDR3. V was clipped by 9 bases and J by 5 bases, with 11 bases between them. Germline V gene sequence: CDR1 LNHDA, CDR2 SQIVND (reference sequence).

The chain has TRBV5-4 and TRBJ1-5, with unresolved D. Germline-derived CDR1 and CDR2 are SGHNT and YYREEE (reference sequence). The CDR3 has 13 amino acids. Trimming removed 5 bases at V and 2 bases at J, with 8 bases between. The CDR3: CASSYGGNQPQHF. CDR3 DNA sequence: TGTGCCAGCAGTTACGGGGGCAATCAGCCCCAGCATTTT.

This rearrangement joins TRBV18 to TRBJ2-3; no reliable D call. The CDR3 spans 14 residues. CDR1 is KGHSH, CDR2 LQKENI, per germline. The V and J ends lost 2 bases and 2 bases respectively, with 8 bases between them. CDR3 DNA sequence: TGTGCCAGCTCACCAGGGCTGAACACAGATACGCAGTATTTT. Translating gives CASSPGLNTDTQYF.

This chain joins TRBV6-5 and TRBJ1-6, with D unresolved. The CDR3 is made up of 13 amino acids. Per germline, CDR1 MNHEY and CDR2 SVGAGI. Trimming took off 11 bases at V and 6 bases at J, with 14 bases between the two ends. CDR3 nucleotides: TGTGCCGCAACGTGGGAGGGTAATTCACCCCTCCACTTT. Encoded protein: CAATWEGNSPLHF.

The chain couples TRBV3-1 (or the pseudogene TRBV3-2) to TRBJ2-7; tentatively, D is TRBD2 (6 bases). With 1 base removed from V and 3 bases from J, the gap between germline ends came to 7 bases. The CDR3 has 13 residues. Per the germline V gene, CDR1 is LGHDT and CDR2 is YNNKEL (reference sequence). DNA for the CDR3: TGTGCCAGCAGCCAAGTGGAGGGCTACGAGCAGTACTTC. This translates into CASSQVEGYEQYF.

This chain uses TRBV4-1 with TRBJ2-5, with 10 bases fitting TRBD2. V trimming: 5 bases; J trimming: 3 bases; junction bases outside the gene matches: 9. Germline values: CDR1 MGHRA, CDR2 YSYEKL. There are 16 residues in the CDR3. CDR3 nucleotides: TGCGCCAGCAGCGGAATAGCGGGGGGAGGGGAAGAGACCCAGTACTTC. Encoded protein: CASSGIAGGGEETQYF.

The gene calls are TRBV27 and TRBJ1-6; 7 bases fit TRBD1. The length of the CDR3 is 13 residues. Germline V CDR1 and CDR2: MNHEY, SMNVEV (reference sequence). With V trimmed by 8 bases and J by 9 bases, 7 bases remained unmatched. CDR3 nucleotides: TGTGCCAGCTGGGGACAGTATGGTTCACCCCTCCACTTT. Translation gives CASWGQYGSPLHF.

V is TRBV10-3 and J is TRBJ1-1; 8 nucleotides agree with TRBD1. CDR3 length: 14 amino acids. Germline-derived CDR1 and CDR2 are ENHRY and SYGVKD. Losses at the gene ends were 6 bases for V and 4 bases for J; bases not matched to a gene: 7. CDR3 region: CAIRGDRPGTEAFF. The CDR3 coding sequence is TGTGCCATCAGGGGGGACAGGCCAGGCACTGAAGCTTTCTTT.

The chain joins TRBV24-1 to TRBJ2-2, with D tentatively TRBD1 (5 bases). The germline V gene encodes CDR1 KGHDR and CDR2 SFDVKD. V was clipped by 2 bases and J by 6 bases, with 15 bases between them. The CDR3 runs to 16 residues. CDR3 DNA sequence: TGTGCCACCAGTGATTCGGTGGGGCAGAATGCCGGGGAGCTGTTTTTT. Translated: CATSDSVGQNAGELFF.

V and J are TRBV19 and TRBJ1-5, with D maybe TRBD1 (6 bases). CDR3 length: 14 amino acids. The germline V and J ends were trimmed by 7 bases and 7 bases, with 17 bases remaining between them. The germline V gene has CDR1 LNHDA and CDR2 SQIVND (reference sequence). The CDR3 region is CASTPQLRGQPQHF. CDR3 DNA: TGTGCCAGTACCCCCCAGTTGAGGGGGCAGCCCCAGCATTTT.

The rearrangement links TRBV6-5 to TRBJ2-7; D not resolved. The germline gives CDR1 MNHEY, CDR2 SVGAGI. The CDR3 extends over 14 amino acids. Trimming took off 2 bases at V and 2 bases at J, with 10 bases between the two ends. The CDR3 region has the DNA TGTGCCAGCAGTTACGGTAGAGGTCCCTACGAGCAGTACTTC. It yields the protein CASSYGRGPYEQYF.

The CDR3 DNA reads TGTGCCAGCAGTGCGTGGGGGCCCGGGGCCAACGTCCTGACTTTC. It yields the protein CASSAWGPGANVLTF. This chain uses TRBV2 with TRBJ2-6; a weak D match, TRBD1 (6 bases). Per the germline V gene, CDR1 is SNHLY and CDR2 is FYNNEI. Trimming took 4 bases from V and 4 from J, leaving 11 bases between them. The length of the CDR3 is 15 residues.

The chain recombines TRBV9 with TRBJ2-2; 7 bases map to TRBD1. CDR1 and CDR2 (germline): SGDLS, YYNGEE. Losses at the gene ends were 0 bases for V and 1 base for J; bases not matched to a gene: 0. The CDR3 length is 15 residues. Here the CDR3 DNA reads TGTGCCAGCAGCGTAGGACAGGGGAACACCGGGGAGCTGTTTTTT. Amino acids: CASSVGQGNTGELFF.

J is TRBJ1-2 and V is TRBV5-5; TRBD1 agrees at 9 bases. Per the germline V gene, CDR1 is SGHKS and CDR2 is YYEKEE (reference sequence). Germline trimming cut 8 bases from V and 5 bases from J; bases unmatched to any gene: 7. The CDR3 loop spans 13 amino acids. CDR3: CASQQGARYGYTF. CDR3 DNA: TGTGCCAGTCAACAGGGGGCTCGGTATGGCTACACCTTC.

The V gene is TRBV9, the J gene TRBJ1-4; D is possibly TRBD1 (5 bases). The V and J ends lost 0 bases and 8 bases respectively, with 17 bases between them. Germline lookup yields CDR1 SGDLS and CDR2 YYNGEE. The CDR3 is 16 residues long. The CDR3 DNA is TGTGCCAGCAGCGTAGGGCTAGGCAGGGCGAGGGAAAAACTGTTTTTT. Its protein is CASSVGLGRAREKLFF.

The rearrangement links TRBV3-1 (or the pseudogene TRBV3-2) to TRBJ2-7; 7 bases map to TRBD2. J lost 4 bases, V lost 8 bases, and 2 bases had no gene match. This CDR3 comprises 11 residues. Germline lookup yields CDR1 LGHDT and CDR2 YNNKEL (reference sequence). CDR3 loop: CASRGGYEQYF. DNA for the CDR3: TGTGCCAGCCGCGGGGGATACGAGCAGTACTTC.

This chain uses TRBV28 with TRBJ1-2; 7 bases are a match to TRBD1. Germline assignment: CDR1 MDHEN and CDR2 SYDVKM. The CDR3 has 17 amino acids. After removal of 2 bases from V and 4 bases from J, the junction contained 13 bases not matched to a gene. Written as DNA, the CDR3 is TGTGCCAGCAGTTTAAGCGGATCCGGGACAGCACGCTATGGCTACACCTTC. It yields the protein CASSLSGSGTARYGYTF.